What follows are 32 T cell receptor beta chains derived from one specimen sequenced in a study of vaccination effects on CD4 cells after COVID-19. Method: immunoSEQ multiplex PCR; TCRdb's copy keeps in-frame clones and lacks some. The sample lists approximately 78,000 clones; 81% were seen once. Their antigens are not known. Before sequencing took place, the ViraFEST assay used viral peptide pools to expand antigen-specific CD4+ T cells. Culturing for 9 to 10 days preceded CD4+ T cell isolation. Participants received two doses of either the BNT162b2 or mRNA-1273 vaccine. The source was CD4+ T cells from PBMCs cultured with HCoV-229E spike peptides, collected after COVID-19 vaccination. The receptors here all came from a human donor who received a COVID-19 vaccine.

V and J are TRBV7-2 and TRBJ1-2, with D possibly being TRBD1 (5 bases). The germline V gene encodes CDR1 SGHTA and CDR2 FQGNSA. Trimming removed 5 bases from V and 8 bases from J, with 21 bases in between. This CDR3 has 15 residues. The DNA for the CDR3 is TGTGCCAGCAGCAAAGGTCCGGGACTCCAGGGCGGCTACACCTTC. The encoded protein is CASSKGPGLQGGYTF. Combining the CDR3 with reference TRBV7-2 and TRBJ1-2 gives the whole variable domain GAGVSQSPSNKVTEKGKDVELRCDPISGHTALYWYRQSLGQGLEFLIYFQGNSAPDKSGLPSDRFSAERTGGSVSTLTIQRTQQEDSAVYLCASSKGPGLQGGYTFGSGTRLTVV.

CDR3 nucleotides: TGTGCCAGCAGCTCCCGACTAGCGGGGGGGCGGGAGACCCAGTACTTC. The encoded protein is CASSSRLAGGRETQYF. V usage is TRBV3-1 (or the pseudogene TRBV3-2) and J usage is TRBJ2-5; 14 nucleotides align to TRBD2. This CDR3 spans 16 amino acids. Per germline, CDR1 LGHDT and CDR2 YNNKEL (reference sequence). V was pared by 5 bases and J by 5 bases, with 7 bases of the junction left unmatched.

This clone was seen only once. V is TRBV27 and J is TRBJ1-5; maybe TRBD1 (5 bases). Trimming removed 6 bases at V and 1 base at J, with 13 bases between. The CDR3 extends over 15 amino acids. Germline V CDR1 and CDR2: MNHEY, SMNVEV (reference sequence). CDR3 sequence reads: CASSRLGGSNQPQHF. Here the CDR3 DNA reads TGTGCCAGCAGCCGACTTGGGGGGAGCAATCAGCCCCAGCATTTT.

The chain links TRBV29-1 to TRBJ2-5; 7 bases map to TRBD1. J gave up 1 base and V 8 bases, and 7 bases lay outside the gene matches. Germline CDR1 and CDR2: SQVTM and ANQGSEA. The CDR3 runs to 13 residues. CDR3 nucleotides: TGCAGCACTCACGGGACAGCCCAAGAGACCCAGTACTTC. Its translation is CSTHGTAQETQYF.

V and J are TRBV24-1 and TRBJ2-4, with a tentative D call TRBD1 (6 bases). Germline CDR1 reads KGHDR; CDR2 reads SFDVKD. V lost 5 bases and J lost 2, with 12 bases in between. The CDR3 extends over 15 amino acids. CDR3 DNA: TGTGCCACCAGTGTCACACAGGGTCCCAAAAACATTCAGTACTTC. Protein sequence: CATSVTQGPKNIQYF.

This chain joins TRBV18 and TRBJ1-5, with D unclear. The CDR3 consists of 13 residues. Between the trimmed V and J ends, which lost 5 bases and 0 bases, there was a span of 5 bases. In germline, CDR1 is KGHSH, CDR2 LQKENI. This CDR3 is CASSGNSNQPQHF. CDR3 coding DNA: TGTGCCAGCTCAGGGAATAGCAATCAGCCCCAGCATTTT.

This clone was recorded once. The rearrangement joins TRBV6-4 to TRBJ2-7; 11 nucleotides line up with TRBD1. Per the germline V gene, CDR1 is MRHNA and CDR2 is SNTAGT. V lost 9 bases to trimming and J lost 1 base; unmatched junction nucleotides: 17. This CDR3 is built from 18 residues. The CDR3 loop is CASVGGGQGVLRSYEQYV. The CDR3, as DNA: TGTGCCAGTGTCGGTGGGGGACAGGGGGTTTTAAGGTCCTACGAGCAGTACGTC.

This rearrangement joins TRBV12-5 to TRBJ2-2; D gene ambiguous. The V end lost 1 base, the J end lost 0 bases, and 3 bases lay between the germline ends. CDR1 is LGHNT and CDR2 is FRNRAP in the germline V gene. The CDR3 loop spans 14 amino acids. Here the CDR3 reads CASGLGPNTGELFF. DNA for the CDR3: TGTGCTAGTGGTTTGGGTCCGAACACCGGGGAGCTGTTTTTT.

This chain uses TRBV19 with TRBJ1-1; 7 bases line up with TRBD1. The V segment lost 7 bases and the J segment 7 bases; nucleotides outside the gene matches: 12. CDR1 is LNHDA and CDR2 is SQIVND in the germline V gene (reference sequence). This CDR3 spans 14 amino acids. CDR3 residues: CASKQGSPRNEAFF. DNA for the CDR3: TGTGCCAGTAAACAGGGGAGCCCGCGGAATGAAGCTTTCTTT.

In this sample, this clone turned up a few times. The chain joins TRBV19 to TRBJ1-1; D might be TRBD1 (5 bases). V dropped 7 bases and J dropped 0 bases, with 12 bases sitting between them. Germline V gives CDR1 LNHDA, CDR2 SQIVND (reference sequence). The CDR3 has 14 residues. The CDR3 loop reads CASKSQGLNTEAFF. CDR3 DNA: TGTGCCAGTAAATCGCAGGGCTTGAACACTGAAGCTTTCTTT.

The CDR3 region has the DNA TGTGCCAGCAGCTTAACAAGGGTCAGGGCTGAAGCTTTCTTT. Translating it yields CASSLTRVRAEAFF. The genes are TRBV7-2 and TRBJ1-1; tentatively, D is TRBD1 (5 bases). Germline loops: CDR1 SGHTA, CDR2 FQGNSA. With 2 bases removed from V and 6 bases from J, the gap between germline ends came to 13 bases. The length of the CDR3 is 14 residues. Filled out from reference TRBV7-2 and TRBJ1-1, the complete variable domain reads GAGVSQSPSNKVTEKGKDVELRCDPISGHTALYWYRQSLGQGLEFLIYFQGNSAPDKSGLPSDRFSAERTGGSVSTLTIQRTQQEDSAVYLCASSLTRVRAEAFFGQGTRLTVV.

This clone was found once. The chain employs TRBV11-2 and TRBJ2-2; 8 bases fit TRBD2. The CDR3 covers 18 residues. The ends lost 5 bases at V and 8 bases at J; junction bases unmatched: 19. Per germline, CDR1 SGHAT and CDR2 FQNNGV. The CDR3 bases are TGTGCCAGCAGCCGCGGTCATTTCGGCGGGGGGCCCAAAGGGGAGCTGTTTTTT. Its translation: CASSRGHFGGGPKGELFF.

The sample holds a few counts of this clone. The rearrangement uses TRBV24-1 and TRBJ2-3; D remains ambiguous. Trimming removed 6 bases from V and 4 bases from J, with 4 bases in between. The CDR3 runs 11 residues. Germline CDR1 reads KGHDR; CDR2 reads SFDVKD. The CDR3 DNA reads as TGTGCCACCAGTTTAGCAGATACGCAGTATTTT. Amino acid sequence: CATSLADTQYF.

This clone appeared a single time. The chain couples TRBV6-5 to TRBJ1-1; possibly TRBD1 for D (6 bases). Trimming left V 2 bases short and J 6 bases short, with 10 bases between. The CDR3 loop spans 13 amino acids. The V gene's germline CDR1 is MNHEY and CDR2 SVGAGI. Here the CDR3 reads CASSYTQGAEAFF. In nucleotides, the CDR3 is TGTGCCAGCAGTTACACACAGGGCGCTGAAGCTTTCTTT.

This chain connects TRBV6-5 to TRBJ1-2, with D possibly being TRBD1 (6 bases). The CDR3 loop spans 14 amino acids. Trimming removed 2 bases from V and 4 bases from J, with 11 bases in between. The germline gives CDR1 MNHEY, CDR2 SVGAGI. The CDR3 bases are TGTGCCAGCAGTTACGGGGGGGCCGGCTATGGCTACACCTTC. This gives the protein CASSYGGAGYGYTF.

The gene calls are TRBV5-1 and TRBJ2-5; 12 nucleotides line up with TRBD1. This CDR3 contains 15 residues. Trimming cost V 2 bases and J 4 bases; bases outside gene matches: 3. Germline V gives CDR1 SGHRS, CDR2 YFSETQ. The CDR3 loop is CASSLGTGGRETQYF. The CDR3 DNA sequence: TGCGCCAGCAGCTTAGGGACAGGGGGCCGAGAGACCCAGTACTTC. Supplemented by reference TRBV5-1 and TRBJ2-5, the full variable domain reads KAGVTQTPRYLIKTRGQQVTLSCSPISGHRSVSWYQQTPGQGLQFLFEYFSETQRNKGNFPGRFSGRQFSNSRSEMNVSTLELGDSALYLCASSLGTGGRETQYFGPGTRLLVL.

V gene TRBV25-1 combines with J gene TRBJ2-3; 10 positions agree with TRBD1. V lost 1 base, J lost 3 bases, and 7 bases stayed unmatched. This CDR3 spans 17 amino acids. Germline loops: CDR1 MGHDK, CDR2 SYGVNS. CDR3 DNA: TGTGCCAGCAGTGAATGGGGACAGGGGAATCGGACAGATACGCAGTATTTT. Translated, it gives CASSEWGQGNRTDTQYF.

A single count supports this clone. V is TRBV23-1 and J is TRBJ1-6; possible D gene TRBD1, 6 bases. TRBV23-1 is given ORF status, its function remaining uncertain. This CDR3 has 13 amino acids. Trimming took 3 bases from V and 8 from J, leaving 8 bases between them. CDR3 nucleotides: TGCGCCAGCAGTCACTACAGGGATTCACCCCTCCACTTT. It translates to CASSHYRDSPLHF.

The CDR3 DNA reads TGTGCCAGCAGCTTACTTGCAGGGCACAATCAGCCCCAGCATTTT. It encodes CASSLLAGHNQPQHF. The V call is TRBV11-3, the J call TRBJ1-5; D is perhaps TRBD1 (5 bases). Between the trimmed V and J ends, which lost 2 bases and 3 bases, there was a span of 11 bases. The CDR3 extends over 15 amino acids. The germline CDR1 and CDR2 sequences are SGHNT and YENEEA.

The J gene is TRBJ1-2, the V gene TRBV7-9, with a tentative D call TRBD1 (5 bases). CDR3 size: 15 residues. The germline gives CDR1 SEHNR, CDR2 FQNEAQ (reference sequence). Trimming removed 5 bases from V and 0 bases from J, with 13 bases in between. CDR3 sequence: CASSPRTNSNYGYTF. The CDR3 DNA follows: TGTGCCAGCAGCCCAAGGACAAATTCTAACTATGGCTACACCTTC.

The chain uses TRBV6-5 and TRBJ1-3; 9 bases map to TRBD1. The CDR3 is made up of 14 amino acids. CDR1 MNHEY and CDR2 SVGAGI come from the germline V gene. With V trimmed by 4 bases and J by 4 bases, 2 bases remained unmatched. The CDR3 region has the DNA TGTGCCAGCAGTTCGGGACAGGGAGGAAACACCATATATTTT. Translation gives CASSSGQGGNTIYF.

The chain couples TRBV5-4 to TRBJ2-3; 14 bases match TRBD2. Germline V CDR1 and CDR2: SGHNT, YYREEE (reference sequence). CDR3 size: 15 residues. V shed 4 bases and J 6 bases; nucleotides not matched to a gene: 4. DNA for the CDR3: TGTGCCAGCAGCGGAAGGACTAGCGGGGGGGATACGCAGTATTTT. Residues: CASSGRTSGGDTQYF. The variable domain in full, completed from reference TRBV5-4 and TRBJ2-3, reads ETGVTQSPTHLIKTRGQQVTLRCSSQSGHNTVSWYQQALGQGPQFIFQYYREEENGRGNFPPRFSGLQFPNYSSELNVNALELDDSALYLCASSGRTSGGDTQYFGPGTRLTVL.

The J gene is TRBJ2-2, the V gene TRBV5-1; D call uncertain. V was pared by 1 base and J by 6 bases, with 19 bases between. The CDR3 length is 17 residues. From germline, CDR1 is SGHRS and CDR2 YFSETQ. In DNA, the CDR3 is TGCGCCAGCAGCTTGTTAGGGCCTAAGAGTGGGGCCGGGGAGCTGTTTTTT. It specifies CASSLLGPKSGAGELFF.

The CDR3 nucleotides read TGTGCCAGCAGCGTAGCGGGGGGCTACCAGCCCCAGCATTTT. Translating it yields CASSVAGGYQPQHF. The chain links TRBV9 to TRBJ1-5; perhaps TRBD1 as D (6 bases). V was clipped by 0 bases and J by 7 bases, with 11 bases between them. Germline-derived CDR1 and CDR2 are SGDLS and YYNGEE. The CDR3 loop spans 14 amino acids.

The chain links TRBV18 to TRBJ2-2; 10 bases agree with TRBD1. The germline V gene has CDR1 KGHSH and CDR2 LQKENI. The CDR3 spans 17 residues. The J segment lost 5 bases and the V segment lost 4 bases, leaving 10 bases of the junction unmatched. The CDR3 is CASSQPGTGVATGELFF. The CDR3 bases are TGTGCCAGCTCACAGCCCGGGACAGGGGTTGCTACCGGGGAGCTGTTTTTT.

This clone occurred once. J is TRBJ2-1 and V is TRBV25-1, with 9 nucleotides matching TRBD1. The CDR3 consists of 16 residues. Germline loops: CDR1 MGHDK, CDR2 SYGVNS. V shed 4 bases and J 3 bases; nucleotides not matched to a gene: 7. CDR3 DNA sequence: TGTGCCAGCAGTGGGGAACAGGGGGCCGTCTACAATGAGCAGTTCTTC. The encoded protein is CASSGEQGAVYNEQFF.

This chain connects TRBV2 to TRBJ2-7; 7 nucleotides agree with TRBD1. Germline CDR1 is SNHLY and CDR2 is FYNNEI. With 5 bases clipped from V and 2 bases from J, the junction kept 12 bases outside the gene matches. The length of the CDR3 is 16 residues. CDR3 in amino acids: CASSTPLRQGAYEQYV. In DNA form, the CDR3 reads TGTGCCAGCAGTACTCCTCTTAGGCAGGGGGCCTACGAGCAGTACGTC.

The chain is built from TRBV6-5 and TRBJ2-2; tentatively, D is TRBD1 (5 bases). The CDR3 has 14 residues. Germline assignment: CDR1 MNHEY and CDR2 SVGAGI. V lost 1 base, J lost 6 bases, and 9 bases lay in between. In nucleotides, the CDR3 is TGTGCCAGCAGTTACTTGGGGCTGTCCGGGGAGCTGTTTTTT. Translating gives CASSYLGLSGELFF.

The V gene is TRBV24-1, the J gene TRBJ2-1; D ambiguous. V gave up 3 bases and J gave up 0 bases, with 11 bases separating them. This CDR3 region has 16 residues. CDR1 KGHDR and CDR2 SFDVKD come from the germline V gene. The CDR3 loop is CATSDARGFSYNEQFF. The CDR3 DNA reads as TGTGCCACCAGTGATGCTCGAGGCTTCTCCTACAATGAGCAGTTCTTC.

The chain carries TRBV3-1 (or the pseudogene TRBV3-2) and TRBJ2-3, with 7 positions matching TRBD1. Germline assignment: CDR1 LGHDT and CDR2 YNNKEL (reference sequence). Losses at the gene ends were 4 bases for V and 5 bases for J; bases not matched to a gene: 6. The CDR3 length is 14 residues. For the CDR3, the DNA is TGTGCCAGCAGCCCGACAGGGTTTGTAGATACGCAGTATTTT. Encoded protein: CASSPTGFVDTQYF.

This rearrangement joins TRBV29-1 to TRBJ1-2; TRBD1 might be the D (5 bases). Deletions cut 6 bases from V and 2 bases from J, with 10 bases between. Germline V gene sequence: CDR1 SQVTM, CDR2 ANQGSEA. The CDR3 has 12 amino acids. CDR3 DNA: TGCAGCGTGATTGGACAAAACTATGGCTACACCTTC. Protein: CSVIGQNYGYTF.

V usage is TRBV13 and J usage is TRBJ2-2, with 13 bases identical to TRBD2. Germline trimming cut 5 bases from V and 6 bases from J; bases unmatched to any gene: 6. The CDR3 length is 16 residues. CDR1 is PRHDT, CDR2 FYEKMQ, per germline (reference sequence). This chain's CDR3 is CASSLRLAGGPGELFF. Written as DNA, the CDR3 is TGTGCCAGCAGCCTAAGACTAGCGGGGGGACCCGGGGAGCTGTTTTTT.